This T cell receptor beta chain was sequenced in a study of T cells in Graves' hyperthyroidism and ophthalmopathy. Study conclusions and caveats: Expanded thyroid clonotypes (above 0.001) were mostly also found in blood.

This clonotype occurred many times. Its antigen is unidentified. Germline trimming cut 6 bases from V and 3 bases from J; bases unmatched to any gene: 14. This CDR3 is built from 17 residues. CDR1 and CDR2 from the germline V gene are MNHNS and SASEGT. Researchers took RNA transcripts and amplified the TCR beta CDR3 regions from them. A first-round RT-PCR of the TCR CDR3 used the HTBI primer set. Each CDR3 protein is one row after TCRdb ran MiXCR on the multiplex PCR reads. Among under 450,000 distinct CDR3 sequences, roughly 13% were seen once, and the ten largest hold less than 25%. The clonotype comes from a man aged 25 to 40 with Graves' hyperthyroidism that later progressed to Graves' ophthalmopathy. The sample consisted of blood. The rearrangement joins TRBV6-1 to TRBJ1-2, with TRBD1 identical over 9 bases. Here the CDR3 DNA reads TGTGCCAGCAGGGGGACAGGGCTAGATCTATTTTACTATGGCTACACCTTC. The encoded protein is CASRGTGLDLFYYGYTF.